Each of the 13 T cell receptor beta chains below was sequenced from the same sample in a study of neoadjuvant nivolumab and ipilimumab in lung cancer. Repertoires were generated with immunoSEQ multiplex PCR, while TCRdb's copy carries only in-frame clones and drops some. The sample includes approximately 19,000 clones, around 86% seen only once; the top ten take more than 2%. The sequences come from peripheral blood, collected before neoadjuvant nivolumab, alone or with ipilimumab. Receptors originate from an adult with non-small cell lung cancer.

This chain's CDR3 is CASSSTMGASGETQYF. The CDR3 coding sequence is TGTGCCAGCAGCTCAACCATGGGGGCTAGCGGAGAGACCCAGTACTTC. V and J are TRBV7-9 and TRBJ2-5; weak D call: TRBD2 (7 bases). CDR1 and CDR2 from the germline V gene are SEHNR and FQNEAQ (reference sequence). This CDR3 has 16 amino acids. V was trimmed by 4 bases and J by 4 bases, leaving 19 bases between them.

The rearrangement joins TRBV29-1 to TRBJ2-1, with D perhaps TRBD1 (7 bases). CDR3 length equals 12 residues. The V gene lost 4 bases and the J gene lost 9 bases, with 13 bases spanning the gap. Germline V CDR1 and CDR2: SQVTM, ANQGSEA. The CDR3 loop is CSVGRQGGEQFF. The DNA of the CDR3 is TGCAGCGTTGGAAGACAGGGAGGTGAGCAGTTCTTC.

J is TRBJ2-3 and V is TRBV7-9; a possible D gene is TRBD1 (6 bases). V gave up 4 bases and J gave up 2 bases, with 13 bases separating them. CDR1 SEHNR and CDR2 FQNEAQ come from the germline V gene (reference sequence). The CDR3 spans 15 residues. The CDR3: CASSSGQTITDTQYF. In DNA form, the CDR3 reads TGTGCCAGCAGCTCGGGACAAACCATCACAGATACGCAGTATTTT.

The chain joins TRBV13 to TRBJ2-1; D is possibly TRBD2 (5 bases). The CDR3 totals 12 residues. Deletions cut 6 bases from V and 9 bases from J, with 12 bases between. CDR1 PRHDT and CDR2 FYEKMQ come from the germline V gene (reference sequence). The CDR3 loop is CASSVLVSEQFF. The CDR3 DNA reads TGTGCCAGCAGTGTACTAGTCAGTGAGCAGTTCTTC.

V is TRBV5-1 and J is TRBJ2-1; no clear D. Germline-derived CDR1 and CDR2 are SGHRS and YFSETQ. CDR3 size: 12 residues. V shed 0 bases and J shed 8 bases, with 6 bases lying between them. The DNA for the CDR3 is TGCGCCAGCAGCTTGGATTGGGATGAGCAGTTCTTC. This gives the protein CASSLDWDEQFF.

DNA of the CDR3: TGTGCCAGCGGCCAACAGGGCCCGGGGGATGGCTACACCTTC. Translating it yields CASGQQGPGDGYTF. This chain links TRBV7-9 with TRBJ1-2, with D tentatively TRBD1 (6 bases). The CDR3 runs to 14 residues. The ends were cut back, 8 bases at V and 6 bases at J, with 19 bases in the middle. Germline CDR1 SEHNR, CDR2 FQNEAQ (reference sequence).

J is TRBJ2-3 and V is TRBV5-1; D is possibly TRBD2 (5 bases). Trimming removed 4 bases at V and 1 base at J, with 16 bases between. From germline, CDR1 is SGHRS and CDR2 YFSETQ. CDR3 size: 16 residues. CDR3 loop: CASSHISGAGTDTQYF. The CDR3 nucleotides are TGCGCCAGCAGCCACATCAGCGGAGCGGGCACAGATACGCAGTATTTT. Together with reference TRBV5-1 and TRBJ2-3, the CDR3 gives the full variable domain: KAGVTQTPRYLIKTRGQQVTLSCSPISGHRSVSWYQQTPGQGLQFLFEYFSETQRNKGNFPGRFSGRQFSNSRSEMNVSTLELGDSALYLCASSHISGAGTDTQYFGPGTRLTVL.

V usage is TRBV25-1 and J usage is TRBJ2-7; D might be TRBD1 (5 bases). Between the trimmed V and J ends, which lost 0 bases and 7 bases, there was a span of 19 bases. Germline V gene data show CDR1 as MGHDK and CDR2 as SYGVNS. CDR3 length: 16 residues. This CDR3 is CASSEYKAQGSIEQYF. The CDR3 DNA reads TGTGCCAGCAGTGAATATAAGGCCCAGGGTTCTATAGAGCAGTACTTC.

The chain carries TRBV5-6 and TRBJ1-4, with D hard to call. Per the germline V gene, CDR1 is SGHDT and CDR2 is YYEEEE. V was cut by 9 bases and J by 6 bases, with 15 bases left in between. CDR3 length: 13 amino acids. The CDR3 sequence is CATTTRRYEKLFF. The CDR3 region has the DNA TGTGCCACTACGACAAGACGTTATGAAAAACTGTTTTTT.

The chain joins TRBV5-4 to TRBJ2-2; TRBD1 might be the D (5 bases). CDR3 length: 14 amino acids. CDR1 is SGHNT, CDR2 YYREEE, per germline (reference sequence). The V and J ends lost 1 base and 4 bases respectively, with 8 bases between them. CDR3 loop: CASSLQGSTGELFF. DNA for the CDR3: TGTGCCAGCAGCTTGCAGGGCTCCACCGGGGAGCTGTTTTTT.

This rearrangement joins TRBV6-5 to TRBJ2-6; perhaps TRBD2 as D (5 bases). This CDR3 has 15 amino acids. The germline gives CDR1 MNHEY, CDR2 SVGAGI. Between the trimmed V and J ends, which lost 2 bases and 0 bases, there was a span of 5 bases. As DNA, the CDR3 is TGTGCCAGCAGTTACGAGGGCTCTGGGGCCAACGTCCTGACTTTC. Its translation: CASSYEGSGANVLTF.

This sequence joins TRBV18 and TRBJ1-5; D is undetermined. With 3 bases removed from V and 8 bases from J, the gap between germline ends came to 11 bases. Germline loops: CDR1 KGHSH, CDR2 LQKENI. The CDR3 spans 13 residues. The CDR3 here is CASSPGYREPQHF. The CDR3 coding sequence is TGTGCCAGCTCACCGGGGTATAGGGAGCCCCAGCATTTT.

The CDR3 region has the DNA TGCAGCGTTGAAGAGACTAGCGGGGGCTACGAGCAGTACTTC. This codes for CSVEETSGGYEQYF. The genes are TRBV29-1 and TRBJ2-7; 12 nucleotides align to TRBD2. Germline-derived CDR1 and CDR2 are SQVTM and ANQGSEA. V dropped 0 bases and J dropped 3; count of bases not matched to a gene: 0. CDR3 length equals 14 residues.